This T cell receptor beta chain was identified in a study of shared clonotypes between healthy human individuals. Under the authors' procedure: For the immunoSEQ data, sequences were junction-only without quality scores, so filtering differed. The protocol was immunoSEQ multiplex PCR, while the TCRdb copy is restricted to in-frame clones and leaves out a portion. The DNA was the basis for D and trimming; V, J and clone size are from that table. The sample has some 2.3 million clones, approximately 93% seen once. This CDR3 comprises 14 residues. Per the germline V gene, CDR1 is SQVTM and CDR2 is ANQGSEA. J lost 6 bases, V lost 1 base, and 7 bases had no gene match.

The sample taken for sequencing was naive CD4+ T cells from PBMCs. Subset given: CD45RA+ positively selected. The clonotype was recovered from a man aged 18 to 30 in good health. Some clones in this sample may be carry-over from other donors' samples. The chain couples TRBV29-1 to TRBJ2-3, with 7 positions matching TRBD1. In nucleotides, the CDR3 is TGCAGCGTTGAAGCCAGGGGGACCGCCGATACGCAGTATTTT. Amino acid sequence: CSVEARGTADTQYF.